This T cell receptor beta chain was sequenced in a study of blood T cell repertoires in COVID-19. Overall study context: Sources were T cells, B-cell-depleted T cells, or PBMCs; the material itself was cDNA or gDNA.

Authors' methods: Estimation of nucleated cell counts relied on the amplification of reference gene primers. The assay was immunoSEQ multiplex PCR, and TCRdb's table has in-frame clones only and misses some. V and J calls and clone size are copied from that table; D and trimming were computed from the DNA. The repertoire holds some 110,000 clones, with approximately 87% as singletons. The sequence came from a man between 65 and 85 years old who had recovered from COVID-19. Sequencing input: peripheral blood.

CDR3 region: CASSYPDTLGGETQYF. The DNA for the CDR3 is TGTGCCAGCAGTTATCCGGACACCTTAGGGGGAGAGACCCAGTACTTC. The chain carries TRBV6-2 or TRBV6-3 and TRBJ2-5; D perhaps matches TRBD1 (6 bases). CDR1 is MNHEY, CDR2 SVGEGT, per germline. The CDR3 is 16 residues long. Trimming took off 3 bases at V and 4 bases at J, with 18 bases between the two ends.